Below are 32 T cell receptor beta chains sequenced from a single sample in a study of T cells in Graves' hyperthyroidism and ophthalmopathy (dated by TCRdb to the late 2010s). The library was built by means of multiplex PCR. These reads were obtained on an Illumina HiSeq 2000. TCR beta CDR3 regions were amplified from RNA transcripts. A first-round RT-PCR of the TCR CDR3 used the HTBI primer set with the Qiagen OneStep RT-PCR kit. TCRdb trimmed the raw reads at Q25, called clones with MiXCR and kept productive beta chains. A single entry per CDR3 protein holds the most common genes and DNA from its merged rows. Present in this sample are under 400,000 distinct CDR3 sequences, approximately 13% of which were seen just once. 9.2% of the sample comes from the top ten. Material: blood. The receptor set was obtained from a woman between 18 and 29 years old with Graves' hyperthyroidism.

There are many counts of this clonotype. J is TRBJ1-2 and V is TRBV28, with TRBD1 identical over 11 bases. V lost 2 bases and J lost 7; bases outside the gene matches: 6. This CDR3 has 15 residues. From germline, CDR1 is MDHEN and CDR2 SYDVKM. Written as DNA, the CDR3 is TGTGCCAGCAGTTTAGGTGGACAGGGGGCGTCTGGCTACACCTTC. Its protein product is CASSLGGQGASGYTF.

V gene TRBV24-1 combines with J gene TRBJ2-5, with D perhaps matching TRBD2 (7 bases). This CDR3 contains 11 residues. The ends were cut back, 11 bases at V and 12 bases at J, with 18 bases in the middle. Germline assignment: CDR1 KGHDR and CDR2 SFDVKD. CDR3 nucleotide sequence: TGTGCCATCGGACTAGTAAGGACAGAGTACTTC. This encodes CAIGLVRTEYF.

This clonotype was seen repeatedly, ten times or more. The CDR3 here is CAWSAQTSAQYF. CDR3 DNA: TGTGCCTGGAGTGCCCAGACTAGTGCCCAGTACTTC. This sequence joins TRBV30 and TRBJ2-5; D is possibly TRBD2 (6 bases). The germline V gene has CDR1 GTSNPN and CDR2 SVGIG (reference sequence). The V and J ends lost 1 base and 9 bases respectively, with 12 bases between them. The CDR3 has 12 amino acids.

This clonotype has a count of ten or more. The chain joins TRBV20-1 to TRBJ1-4; possibly TRBD1 for D (5 bases). The CDR3 extends over 16 amino acids. The germline CDR1 and CDR2 sequences are DFQATT and SNEGSKA (reference sequence). The V end was cut by 3 bases, the J end by 5 bases, with 19 bases between. The CDR3 region has the DNA TGCAGTGCTAGGGGGGTAGTGGGCCTTTTAAATGAAAAACTGTTTTTT. This sequence encodes CSARGVVGLLNEKLFF.

For this clonotype: A much larger clone differs from this one at a single base, so this may be a read error. The V and J genes are TRBV7-9 and TRBJ2-7; D unresolved. Germline V gene lookup returns CDR1 SEHNR and CDR2 FQNEAQ (reference sequence). The CDR3 consists of 13 residues. The CDR3 DNA is TGTGCCAGCAGCTTGGACGCGTCCTACGAGCAGTGCTTC. Translated, it gives CASSLDASYEQCF.

This clonotype has at least ten counts. This chain connects TRBV30 to TRBJ2-1; D remains unclear. Looked up from germline, CDR1 is GTSNPN and CDR2 is SVGIG (reference sequence). V dropped 7 bases and J dropped 3 bases, with 7 bases sitting between them. The CDR3 runs to 11 residues. The CDR3 here is CASADYNEQFF. In nucleotides, the CDR3 is TGTGCCTCGGCTGACTACAATGAGCAGTTCTTC.

The sample holds a few counts of this clonotype. This sequence joins TRBV19 and TRBJ2-3; 7 positions agree with TRBD1. CDR3 size: 17 residues. The germline gives CDR1 LNHDA, CDR2 SQIVND (reference sequence). The V gene end was trimmed by 4 bases and the J gene end by 2 bases; junction bases not matched to a gene: 12. CDR3 amino acids: CASSNNRGPEHTDTQYF. The CDR3 bases are TGTGCCAGTAGTAACAACAGGGGTCCAGAGCACACAGATACGCAGTATTTT.

The chain links TRBV6-1 to TRBJ2-5; 8 bases are a match to TRBD1. Trimming at V came to 5 bases and at J to 7 bases, leaving 9 bases not matched to a gene. The CDR3 sequence is 14 residues long. CDR1 and CDR2 (germline): MNHNS, SASEGT. The CDR3, as DNA: TGTGCCAGCAGTCCCTCAGGGGGCGCCGGGACCCAGTACTTC. Its translation: CASSPSGGAGTQYF.

This clonotype came up many times. This rearrangement joins TRBV18 to TRBJ1-1; no reliable D call. The CDR3 runs to 15 residues. Trimming shortened V by 3 bases and J by 0 bases, and 11 bases separated the two germline ends. Germline V gene lookup returns CDR1 KGHSH and CDR2 LQKENI. CDR3 nucleotides: TGTGCCAGCTCACCGCGTTCGCTAGTGAACACTGAAGCTTTCTTT. Translated, it gives CASSPRSLVNTEAFF.

This clonotype was seen many times. V and J are TRBV3-1 and TRBJ1-5; no clear D. Germline V gene lookup returns CDR1 LGHDT and CDR2 YNNKEL (reference sequence). The germline V and J ends were trimmed by 4 bases and 2 bases, with 12 bases remaining between them. CDR3 length: 15 residues. CDR3 DNA: TGTGCCAGCAGCCCCTCGGGTCAAGGCAATCAGCCCCAGCATTTT. As protein: CASSPSGQGNQPQHF.

This clonotype was counted many times. The rearrangement links TRBV5-1 to TRBJ1-1; TRBD1 aligns across 8 bases. The CDR3 covers 15 residues. Germline trimming cut 4 bases from V and 4 bases from J; bases unmatched to any gene: 9. Germline assignment: CDR1 SGHRS and CDR2 YFSETQ. The CDR3 DNA is TGCGCCAGCAGCCAACCCGGACAGGGAGGCACTGAAGCTTTCTTT. It yields the protein CASSQPGQGGTEAFF.

In this sample, this clonotype turned up a few times. V usage is TRBV14 and J usage is TRBJ2-7; 8 nucleotides agree with TRBD1. Germline V gene lookup returns CDR1 SGHDN and CDR2 FVKESK. With V trimmed by 0 bases and J by 6 bases, 10 bases remained unmatched. The CDR3 runs to 16 residues. For the CDR3, the DNA is TGTGCCAGCAGCCAAGATATTCGGACAGGGTGGGCCGAGCAGTACTTC. Protein sequence: CASSQDIRTGWAEQYF.

Only a few counts were recorded for this clonotype. V gene TRBV6-1 combines with J gene TRBJ2-2, with a weak D call TRBD1 (5 bases). The CDR3 runs 12 residues. Per the germline V gene, CDR1 is MNHNS and CDR2 is SASEGT. The ends were cut back, 7 bases at V and 5 bases at J, with 8 bases in the middle. CDR3 sequence: CASIQGTGELFF. CDR3 nucleotides: TGTGCCAGCATCCAGGGAACCGGGGAGCTGTTTTTT.

As to this clonotype: The junction departs from the called germline gene at one end, perhaps through a read error. This chain links TRBV28 with TRBJ1-2; D not certain. The CDR3 loop spans 11 amino acids. Germline values: CDR1 MDHEN, CDR2 SYDVKM. In DNA, the CDR3 is TGTGCCAGCAGCTTATACGATGGCTACACCTTC. This translates into CASSLYDGYTF.

CDR3 sequence reads: CSARGGGTTGELFF. The CDR3 bases are TGCAGTGCTAGAGGTGGCGGAACCACCGGGGAGCTGTTTTTT. The chain combines TRBV20-1 with TRBJ2-2; D ambiguous. The V gene lost 1 base and the J gene lost 4 bases, with 10 bases spanning the gap. CDR1 and CDR2 from the germline V gene are DFQATT and SNEGSKA (reference sequence). This CDR3 spans 14 amino acids.

Ten or more counts support this clonotype. DNA for the CDR3: TGCGCCAGCAGCCCAGTTAGCGGGGGGTCCCTAGATACGCAGTATTTT. Amino acids: CASSPVSGGSLDTQYF. The rearrangement joins TRBV5-1 to TRBJ2-3; 10 nucleotides match TRBD2. J gave up 5 bases and V 4 bases, and 10 bases lay outside the gene matches. The CDR3 loop spans 16 amino acids. The germline V gene encodes CDR1 SGHRS and CDR2 YFSETQ. The whole variable domain, filled in from reference TRBV5-1 and TRBJ2-3, reads KAGVTQTPRYLIKTRGQQVTLSCSPISGHRSVSWYQQTPGQGLQFLFEYFSETQRNKGNFPGRFSGRQFSNSRSEMNVSTLELGDSALYLCASSPVSGGSLDTQYFGPGTRLTVL.

The genes are TRBV6-2 or TRBV6-3 and TRBJ2-7; 7 bases map to TRBD2. Germline V gives CDR1 MNHEY, CDR2 SVGEGT. The CDR3 totals 14 residues. Losses at the gene ends were 4 bases for V and 6 bases for J; bases not matched to a gene: 9. The CDR3 coding sequence is TGTGCCAGCAGTTTAACTAGCGTTAGATCCGAGCAGTACTTC. Translating it yields CASSLTSVRSEQYF.

The chain uses TRBV5-5 and TRBJ1-2; 11 bases align to TRBD1. The ends lost 3 bases at V and 4 bases at J; junction bases unmatched: 5. Germline CDR1 is SGHKS and CDR2 is YYEKEE (reference sequence). The CDR3 spans 15 residues. CDR3 protein: CASSSGQGAFYGYTF. The CDR3 DNA follows: TGTGCCAGCAGCTCTGGACAGGGGGCATTCTATGGCTACACCTTC.

The sample holds a few counts of this clonotype. CDR3: CASRRGGVNYGYTF. The CDR3 DNA follows: TGTGCCAGCAGAAGGGGTGGGGTTAACTATGGCTACACCTTC. The chain has TRBV13 and TRBJ1-2, with D perhaps TRBD1 (5 bases). V dropped 6 bases and J dropped 1 base, with 12 bases sitting between them. The CDR3 extends over 14 amino acids. The germline V gene encodes CDR1 PRHDT and CDR2 FYEKMQ (reference sequence).

This clonotype was counted at least ten times. The chain has TRBV19 and TRBJ2-3, with TRBD2 matching 9 bases. Trimming took 7 bases from V and 4 from J; bases not matched to a gene: 6. The CDR3 extends over 14 amino acids. Per germline, CDR1 LNHDA and CDR2 SQIVND (reference sequence). CDR3 in amino acids: CASTSGDQADTQYF. The CDR3 bases are TGTGCCAGTACTAGCGGGGATCAGGCAGATACGCAGTATTTT.

J is TRBJ2-2 and V is TRBV7-2; D call uncertain. This CDR3 is built from 14 residues. Germline V gene sequence: CDR1 SGHTA, CDR2 FQGNSA. Trimming removed 4 bases at V and 7 bases at J, with 13 bases between. CDR3 sequence (DNA): TGTGCCAGCAGCTCCCTAGGTATTGGCGGGGAGCTGTTTTTT. It specifies CASSSLGIGGELFF.

At least ten counts were recorded for this clonotype. This chain connects TRBV7-6 to TRBJ2-7; D remains ambiguous. Trimming took off 5 bases at V and 6 bases at J, with 11 bases between the two ends. CDR1 and CDR2 from the germline V gene are SGHVS and FNYEAQ. The CDR3 sequence is 12 residues long. CDR3 in DNA: TGTGCCAGCAGCCCTGACTTCCGCGAGCAGTACTTC. It translates to CASSPDFREQYF.

This clonotype appeared many times. This chain joins TRBV9 and TRBJ2-1; 7 nucleotides agree with TRBD2. CDR1 is SGDLS, CDR2 YYNGEE, per germline. The CDR3 covers 15 residues. J was trimmed by 4 bases and V by 1 base; bases with no gene match: 5. In DNA form, the CDR3 reads TGTGCCAGCAGCGTAAGGAGCGGGGTGTACAATGAGCAGTTCTTC. It specifies CASSVRSGVYNEQFF.

This clonotype was counted many times. This chain connects TRBV25-1 to TRBJ1-6; 8 positions match TRBD1. The J segment lost 8 bases and the V segment lost 6 bases, leaving 6 bases of the junction unmatched. The germline V gene has CDR1 MGHDK and CDR2 SYGVNS. The CDR3 loop spans 14 amino acids. CDR3: CASRRQGRDSPLHF. Here the CDR3 DNA reads TGTGCCAGCAGGAGACAGGGGAGGGATTCACCCCTCCACTTT.

This chain uses TRBV20-1 with TRBJ1-4; D is uncertain. Germline V gene data show CDR1 as DFQATT and CDR2 as SNEGSKA (reference sequence). The V end lost 3 bases, the J end lost 6 bases, and 5 bases lay between the germline ends. This CDR3 contains 11 residues. CDR3: CSARVDEKLFF. The CDR3 coding sequence is TGCAGTGCTAGGGTGGATGAAAAACTGTTTTTT.

Worth noting for this clonotype: This could be a read error, since a much larger clone is one nucleotide away. The chain combines TRBV2 with TRBJ2-2, with 8 positions matching TRBD2. Germline-derived CDR1 and CDR2 are SNHLY and FYNNEI. This CDR3 is 15 amino acids long. The CDR3 nucleotides are TGTGCCAGCAGTGGGGGACTAGTTCTAACCGGGGAGCTGTCTTTT. Its translation: CASSGGLVLTGELSF.

This clonotype showed up just a few times. This sequence joins TRBV5-1 and TRBJ2-1; maybe TRBD2 (5 bases). Germline V gene sequence: CDR1 SGHRS, CDR2 YFSETQ. This CDR3 comprises 16 residues. Trimming removed 0 bases from V and 3 bases from J, with 13 bases in between. Written as DNA, the CDR3 is TGCGCCAGCAGCTTGGACTATCCGGGGTACTACAATGAGCAGTTCTTC. Amino acid sequence: CASSLDYPGYYNEQFF.

This clonotype was observed many times. V is TRBV6-1 and J is TRBJ1-2; D unclear. Trimming took off 5 bases at V and 7 bases at J, with 11 bases between the two ends. The CDR3 spans 12 residues. Germline assignment: CDR1 MNHNS and CDR2 SASEGT. The CDR3 loop is CASSSDGLGYTF. The DNA of the CDR3 is TGTGCCAGCAGTTCCGACGGCCTTGGCTACACCTTC.

Ten or more counts support this clonotype. The V and J genes are TRBV9 and TRBJ2-5, with D perhaps matching TRBD1 or TRBD2 (5 bases each). Trimming cost V 0 bases and J 5 bases, with 14 bases left between them. The CDR3 totals 15 residues. Looked up from germline, CDR1 is SGDLS and CDR2 is YYNGEE. In DNA, the CDR3 is TGTGCCAGCAGCGTAGTGGGGACCCTGGTTGAGACCCAGTACTTC. Protein: CASSVVGTLVETQYF.

A remark on this clonotype: Because the CDR3 is missing its conserved closing phenylalanine or tryptophan, this is likely a read error. The CDR3: CASSSLSGADLWSSYNEQFL. In DNA form, the CDR3 reads TGTGCCAGCAGCTCTCTGTCCGGGGCTGACCTCTGGAGCTCCTACAATGAGCAGTTCCTC. This rearrangement joins TRBV7-9 to TRBJ2-1; D tentatively reads TRBD1 or TRBD2 (5 bases each). The CDR3 has 20 residues. V gave up 4 bases and J gave up 0 bases, with 25 bases separating them. Germline lookup yields CDR1 SEHNR and CDR2 FQNEAQ (reference sequence).

The V gene is TRBV4-3, the J gene TRBJ1-4, with 7 bases fitting TRBD1. V lost 5 bases, J lost 6 bases, and 9 bases stayed unmatched. This CDR3 has 15 amino acids. Germline CDR1 is LGHNA and CDR2 is YSLEER. The CDR3 loop is CASSDQQGTDEKLFF. The CDR3 DNA sequence: TGCGCCAGCAGCGACCAACAGGGGACAGATGAAAAACTGTTTTTT.

This sequence joins TRBV5-6 and TRBJ1-6; D is unclear. The CDR3 is 16 residues long. Germline loops: CDR1 SGHDT, CDR2 YYEEEE. The V gene lost 5 bases and the J gene lost 7 bases, with 19 bases spanning the gap. In DNA form, the CDR3 reads TGTGCCAGCAGTCAAGGGTTGGCATCAACCAATTCACCCCTCCACTTT. Its translation: CASSQGLASTNSPLHF.